This T cell receptor (beta chain) derives from a study of T cell responses to AZD1222 COVID-19 vaccine. Whole-study findings and limits: Unmutated variant regions are reportedly targeted by nearly half of spike-specific TCRs. It should be noted that donors were predominantly white British and more often female, and clonal diversity was possibly underestimated. Among vaccine-associated CD4 TCRs, coverage spanned spike, with dominance at 160-218 and 743-854. Repertoire sampling was restricted to post-peak T cell response timepoints.

The V gene's germline CDR1 is GTSNPN and CDR2 SVGIG (reference sequence). J gave up 7 bases and V 0 bases, and 17 bases lay outside the gene matches. CDR3 size: 18 residues. The repertoire was sequenced with immunoSEQ multiplex PCR; TCRdb's copy has only in-frame clones and lacks some. This repertoire shows approximately 150,000 clones, roughly 87% found once; its top ten account for around 1.5%. With respect to this clone: Antigen specificity is unknown.

The clonotype was recovered from an adult who received the AZD1222 COVID-19 vaccine. Specimen: peripheral blood, collected 28 days after the second AZD1222 dose. The chain combines TRBV30 with TRBJ2-1; 8 nucleotides line up with TRBD2. The CDR3 region has the DNA TGTGCCTGGAGTGTCTCTAGAGTAACGGGAGGGCCGGGGAATGAGCAGTTCTTC. Translating it yields CAWSVSRVTGGPGNEQFF.